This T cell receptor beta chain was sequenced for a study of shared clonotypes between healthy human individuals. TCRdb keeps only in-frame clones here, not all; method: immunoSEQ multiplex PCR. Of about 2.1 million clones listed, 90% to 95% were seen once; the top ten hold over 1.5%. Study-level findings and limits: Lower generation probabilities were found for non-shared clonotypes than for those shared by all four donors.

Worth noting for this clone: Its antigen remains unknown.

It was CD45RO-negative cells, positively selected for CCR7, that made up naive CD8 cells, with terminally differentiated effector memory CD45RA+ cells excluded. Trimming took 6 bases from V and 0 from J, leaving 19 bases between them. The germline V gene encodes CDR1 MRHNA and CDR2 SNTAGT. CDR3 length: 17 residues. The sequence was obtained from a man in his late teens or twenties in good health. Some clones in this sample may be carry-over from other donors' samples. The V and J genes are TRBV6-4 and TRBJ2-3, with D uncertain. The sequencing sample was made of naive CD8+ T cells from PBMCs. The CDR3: CASRRPPIRVSTDTQYF. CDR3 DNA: TGTGCCAGCAGACGTCCTCCGATAAGGGTGAGCACAGATACGCAGTATTTT.